This T cell receptor beta chain came from a study of graft-versus-host responses after intestinal transplantation. Overall study context: Recipients had multivisceral, liver-intestinal, or isolated intestinal transplants.

The V gene's germline CDR1 is LNHDA and CDR2 SQIVND (reference sequence). The CDR3 length is 13 residues. Trimming removed 9 bases at V and 1 base at J, with 12 bases between. Of note for this clone: The antigen remains undetermined.

Study-wide results and limits: GvH clones turned up in recipient marrow; some had shown up first in ileum or blood.

Sequencing used immunoSEQ multiplex PCR; TCRdb keeps in-frame clones, though not all of them. The sample shows over 65,000 clones, roughly 91% of them seen only once. This chain uses TRBV19 with TRBJ1-1; D is undetermined. The receptor was isolated from a human donor who received an intestinal transplant. The sequenced sample was unstimulated CD4+ T cells sorted from spleen or lymph node cells, obtained before intestinal transplant. CDR3 region: CASSQAGNTEAFF. The CDR3 DNA is TGTGCCAGCAGTCAGGCAGGGAACACTGAAGCTTTCTTT.